Presented here are 7 T cell receptor beta chains from one specimen sequenced in a study of T cell repertoires in cytomegalovirus infection. TCRdb processed the reads anew with MiXCR; each CDR3 protein has one entry. This sample carries approximately 700,000 distinct CDR3 sequences, under 40% of them seen once, and the ten largest clones take around 2.8%. The sample comprised PBMCs. The source is a human donor in good health (CMV status not recorded). Some clones in this sample may be carry-over from other donors' samples.

This clonotype was picked up a small number of times. The gene calls are TRBV19 and TRBJ1-5, with D unresolved. CDR3 length equals 13 residues. Trimming left V 9 bases short and J 2 bases short, with 11 bases between. Germline V CDR1 and CDR2: LNHDA, SQIVND (reference sequence). CDR3 protein: CASAPGGNQPQHF. In DNA form, the CDR3 reads TGTGCCAGCGCCCCCGGGGGCAATCAGCCCCAGCATTTT.

A remark on this clonotype: The final CDR3 position lacks the conserved phenylalanine or tryptophan, pointing to a likely read error. The CDR3 sequence: CASSLGQWGLAGDGVIYNEQFL. CDR3 nucleotides: TGTGCCAGCAGCTTAGGTCAGTGGGGGCTCGCGGGGGACGGGGTAATCTACAATGAGCAGTTCTTA. The V gene is TRBV7-2, the J gene TRBJ2-1; D is perhaps TRBD2 (7 bases). Trimming left V 1 base short and J 3 bases short, with 31 bases between. This CDR3 is built from 22 residues. CDR1 and CDR2 (germline): SGHTA, FQGNSA.

This clonotype has a count of ten or more. The chain employs TRBV7-8 and TRBJ1-4, with D hard to call. This CDR3 contains 19 residues. Germline lookup yields CDR1 SGHVS and CDR2 FQNEAQ. Trimming pared 2 bases from V and 0 bases from J, leaving 19 bases between. Here the CDR3 reads CASSLNAEDGKSTNEKLFF. CDR3 nucleotide sequence: TGTGCCAGCAGCTTAAACGCTGAGGACGGAAAGTCAACTAATGAAAAACTGTTTTTT.

This clonotype was detected ten times or more. The chain links TRBV7-9 to TRBJ1-3; maybe TRBD1 (6 bases). V lost 2 bases, J lost 2 bases, and 10 bases lay in between. There are 15 residues in the CDR3. Germline CDR1 SEHNR, CDR2 FQNEAQ (reference sequence). The CDR3 protein is CASSLSTGTGNTIYF. Written as DNA, the CDR3 is TGTGCCAGCAGCTTATCCACAGGGACTGGAAACACCATATATTTT.

V and J are TRBV28 and TRBJ1-5, with a tentative D call TRBD1 (6 bases). V gave up 1 base and J gave up 5 bases, with 15 bases separating them. In germline, CDR1 is MDHEN, CDR2 SYDVKM. This CDR3 contains 16 residues. This CDR3 reads CASSLLGRGTDQPQHF. In DNA form, the CDR3 reads TGTGCCAGCAGTTTATTGGGCAGGGGTACGGATCAGCCCCAGCATTTT.

The chain carries TRBV20-1 and TRBJ2-3; 15 nucleotides match TRBD2. The CDR3 sequence is 16 residues long. With 4 bases clipped from V and 9 bases from J, the junction kept 11 bases outside the gene matches. Germline CDR1 reads DFQATT; CDR2 reads SNEGSKA (reference sequence). In nucleotides, the CDR3 is TGCAGTGCTACGATAAGGACTAGCGGGAGGGCCGGGACGCAGTATTTT. Translation gives CSATIRTSGRAGTQYF.

The J gene is TRBJ1-4, the V gene TRBV12-3 or TRBV12-4; no reliable D call. V lost 3 bases and J lost 5, with 7 bases in between. The CDR3 loop spans 13 amino acids. CDR3 loop: CASSFRRNEKLFF. In DNA, the CDR3 is TGTGCCAGCAGTTTTCGGCGGAATGAAAAACTGTTTTTT.